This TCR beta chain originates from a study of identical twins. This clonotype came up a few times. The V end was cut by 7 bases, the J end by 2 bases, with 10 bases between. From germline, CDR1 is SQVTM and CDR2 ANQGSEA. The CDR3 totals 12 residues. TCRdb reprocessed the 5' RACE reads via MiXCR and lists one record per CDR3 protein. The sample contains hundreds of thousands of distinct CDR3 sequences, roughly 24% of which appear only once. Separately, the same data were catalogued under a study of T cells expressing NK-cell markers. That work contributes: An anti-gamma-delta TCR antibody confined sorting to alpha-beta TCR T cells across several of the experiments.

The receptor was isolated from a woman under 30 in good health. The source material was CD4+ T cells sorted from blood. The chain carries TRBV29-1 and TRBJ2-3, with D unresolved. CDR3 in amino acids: CSAGTSTDTQYF. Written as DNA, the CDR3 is TGCAGCGCAGGAACATCCACAGATACGCAGTATTTT.